This T cell receptor beta chain originates from a study of technical replicates of blood from a few donors. Assay used: immunoSEQ multiplex PCR; TCRdb lists only in-frame clones, some missing. In the table there are approximately 75,000 clones, around 97% of which are singletons. Germline CDR1 is KGHSH and CDR2 is LQKENI. This CDR3 contains 17 residues. V lost 3 bases, J lost 4 bases, and 21 bases lay in between. The TCR originated in a human donor in good health. Sequencing input: T cells isolated from PBMCs. The chain employs TRBV18 and TRBJ1-1; no clear D gene. This CDR3 reads CASSPTFGEGRTTEAFF. CDR3 coding DNA: TGTGCCAGCTCACCCACCTTCGGGGAAGGACGGACCACTGAAGCTTTCTTT.